This T cell receptor (beta chain) appears in the sequencing data of a study of blood T cells in healthy people across ages. Study-wide results and caveats: Whereas aged donors had fewer naive CD4+ cells, long-lived donors had more of them and higher diversity. TCR beta diversity, measured per million T cells, fell in a roughly linear way with age. CMV status of donors was unknown, possibly confounding expanded clonotype changes.

Trimming took 8 bases from V and 7 from J, leaving 18 bases between them. This CDR3 is built from 14 residues. A few counts support this clonotype. Its antigen is still unknown. A second PCR, run for about 6 to 12 cycles, used a sample-barcoded 5' primer plus a J-beta primer mix. TCRdb processed the 5' RACE reads anew with MiXCR; each CDR3 protein has one entry. The sample has over 1,500,000 distinct CDR3 sequences, about 39% seen once. The genes are TRBV12-3 or TRBV12-4 and TRBJ2-1; TRBD2 is a possible D gene (5 bases). This TCR was recovered from a human donor in good health. What was sequenced was blood. The CDR3 DNA is TGTGCCAGCCGAATCGGAGGTGGGTTGAATGAGCAGTTCTTC. Residues: CASRIGGGLNEQFF.